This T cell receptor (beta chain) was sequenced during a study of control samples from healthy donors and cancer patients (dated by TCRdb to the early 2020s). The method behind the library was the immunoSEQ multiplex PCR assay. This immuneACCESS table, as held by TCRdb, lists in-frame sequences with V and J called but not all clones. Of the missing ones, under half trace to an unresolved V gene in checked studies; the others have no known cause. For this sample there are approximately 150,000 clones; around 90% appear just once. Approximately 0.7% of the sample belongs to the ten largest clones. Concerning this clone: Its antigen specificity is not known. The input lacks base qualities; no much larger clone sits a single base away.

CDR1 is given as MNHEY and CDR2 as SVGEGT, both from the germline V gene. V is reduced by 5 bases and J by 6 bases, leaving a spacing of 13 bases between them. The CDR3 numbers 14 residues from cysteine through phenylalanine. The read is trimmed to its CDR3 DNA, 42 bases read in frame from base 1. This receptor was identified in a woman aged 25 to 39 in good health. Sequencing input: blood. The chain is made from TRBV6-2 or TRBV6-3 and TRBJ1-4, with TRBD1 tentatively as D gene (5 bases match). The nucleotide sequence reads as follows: TGTGCCAGCAGTCGGGACGGGGCGGATGAAAAACTGTTTTTT. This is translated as CASSRDGADEKLFF.